This T cell receptor (beta chain) was obtained from a study of shared clonotypes between healthy human individuals. Whole-study results and caveats: Non-shared clonotypes showed lower generation probabilities than clonotypes common to all four donors.

Both subsets, CD45RA+ naive and CD45RA-negative memory, were split from the CD4+ cells. J gave up 2 bases and V 5 bases, and 6 bases lay outside the gene matches. Germline CDR1 reads MNHNY; CDR2 reads SVGAGI (reference sequence). CDR3 length: 15 residues. The authors split each subset's genomic DNA evenly across several immunoSEQ plates. Per the original methods: In the immunoSEQ data, sequences were junction-only and lacked quality scores, so filtering differed. The repertoire was sequenced with immunoSEQ multiplex PCR; TCRdb's copy has only in-frame clones and lacks some. Clone size and the V and J calls come from that table; the DNA yielded D and trimming. Of about 1.1 million clones listed, about 84% are singletons. Details on this clone: Its specificity is unknown.

Material: memory CD4+ T cells from PBMCs. Subset defined: CD45RA-negative fraction. The chain is built from TRBV6-6 and TRBJ2-7; 10 nucleotides line up with TRBD1. This TCR was recovered from a man aged 18 to 29 in good health. Some clones in this sample may be carry-over from other donors' samples. This CDR3 reads CASSPQGTGAYEQYF. CDR3 nucleotides: TGTGCCAGCAGTCCCCAGGGGACAGGGGCCTACGAGCAGTACTTC.